Listed below are T cell receptor beta chains from one sample, sequenced in a study of beta chain features in type 1 diabetes. Data came from immunoSEQ multiplex PCR; TCRdb stores just in-frame clones and leaves some out. In the table there are a few hundred thousand clones, more than 12% of which are singletons. Sequencing input: naive CD4+ T cells from blood. These receptors all stem from a woman between 18 and 29 years old in good health. Both conserved end residues are part of each CDR3. D genes are given only for firm matches. The size field is filled for only some rows; it gives once, few, many or a size class.

d_call: -
clone_size: -
j_call: TRBJ2-7
v_call: TRBV7-9
cdr3_aa: CASSLATVTYEQYF
cdr3_nt: TGTGCCAGCAGCTTAGCTACAGTAACCTACGAGCAGTACTTC

d_call: TRBD1
clone_size: few
j_call: TRBJ1-1
v_call: TRBV7-2
cdr3_aa: CASSGDRANTEAFF
cdr3_nt: TGTGCCAGCAGCGGAGACAGGGCTAACACTGAAGCTTTCTTT

d_call: -
clone_size: -
j_call: TRBJ2-7
v_call: TRBV7-9
cdr3_aa: CASRPGTGSYEQYF
cdr3_nt: TGTGCCAGCAGACCCGGGACTGGATCCTACGAGCAGTACTTC

d_call: TRBD1
clone_size: few
j_call: TRBJ2-7
v_call: TRBV7-8
cdr3_aa: CASSLEEGAHNSYEQYF
cdr3_nt: TGTGCCAGCAGCTTAGAAGAGGGGGCACACAACTCCTACGAGCAGTACTTC

d_call: TRBD2
clone_size: once
j_call: TRBJ2-2
v_call: TRBV28
cdr3_aa: CASSRLVAGANTGELFF
cdr3_nt: TGTGCCAGCAGCCGGTTGGTGGCGGGAGCGAACACCGGGGAGCTGTTTTTT

d_call: -
clone_size: -
j_call: TRBJ2-7
v_call: TRBV25-1
cdr3_aa: CASSEYRIGYEQYF
cdr3_nt: TGTGCCAGCAGTGAATACAGGATTGGGTACGAGCAGTACTTC

d_call: TRBD1
clone_size: -
j_call: TRBJ2-5
v_call: TRBV5-1
cdr3_aa: CASSGETGGTETQYF
cdr3_nt: TGCGCCAGCAGCGGGGAAACAGGGGGAACGGAGACCCAGTACTTC

d_call: TRBD1
clone_size: few
j_call: TRBJ1-4
v_call: TRBV27
cdr3_aa: CASTRRQGLNEKLFF
cdr3_nt: TGTGCCAGCACTCGCCGACAGGGACTTAATGAAAAACTGTTTTTT

d_call: -
clone_size: -
j_call: TRBJ1-2
v_call: TRBV10-3
cdr3_aa: CAISGQNSNYGYTF
cdr3_nt: TGTGCCATCAGTGGACAAAATTCTAACTATGGCTACACCTTC

d_call: -
clone_size: few
j_call: TRBJ2-1
v_call: TRBV18
cdr3_aa: CASSPLNGLNNEQFF
cdr3_nt: TGTGCCAGCTCACCACTTAATGGACTCAACAATGAGCAGTTCTTC

d_call: TRBD2
clone_size: -
j_call: TRBJ2-1
v_call: TRBV11-2
cdr3_aa: CASSPIAGDRRNEQFF
cdr3_nt: TGTGCCAGCAGTCCTATAGCGGGAGATAGGCGCAATGAGCAGTTCTTC

d_call: TRBD2
clone_size: few
j_call: TRBJ2-7
v_call: TRBV9
cdr3_aa: CASSQTGTSSYEQYF
cdr3_nt: TGTGCCAGCAGCCAGACCGGGACTAGTTCCTACGAGCAGTACTTC

d_call: -
clone_size: -
j_call: TRBJ2-5
v_call: TRBV19
cdr3_aa: CASTTDTRVTQYF
cdr3_nt: TGTGCCAGCACGACAGATACAAGAGTGACCCAGTACTTC

d_call: TRBD2
clone_size: few
j_call: TRBJ2-2
v_call: TRBV9
cdr3_aa: CASSVSGRVTGELFF
cdr3_nt: TGTGCCAGCAGCGTCAGCGGGAGGGTCACCGGGGAGCTGTTTTTT

d_call: TRBD2
clone_size: -
j_call: TRBJ2-7
v_call: TRBV7-9
cdr3_aa: CATTSGRALDYEQYF
cdr3_nt: TGTGCCACCACTAGCGGGAGGGCCCTGGACTACGAGCAGTACTTC

d_call: TRBD2
clone_size: few
j_call: TRBJ2-1
v_call: TRBV4-2
cdr3_aa: CASSQEELAGQEQFF
cdr3_nt: TGTGCCAGCAGCCAAGAAGAGCTAGCGGGCCAAGAGCAGTTCTTC

d_call: -
clone_size: -
j_call: TRBJ2-3
v_call: TRBV30
cdr3_aa: CAWGRYADTQYF
cdr3_nt: TGTGCCTGGGGCCGTTACGCAGATACGCAGTATTTT

d_call: TRBD2
clone_size: -
j_call: TRBJ2-7
v_call: TRBV4-3
cdr3_aa: CASSQGLAGVPPYEQYF
cdr3_nt: TGCGCCAGCAGCCAAGGACTAGCGGGAGTCCCCCCGTACGAGCAGTACTTC

d_call: -
clone_size: few
j_call: TRBJ2-1
v_call: TRBV9
cdr3_aa: CASSVEVARTSHNEQFF
cdr3_nt: TGTGCCAGCAGCGTAGAAGTGGCTAGGACATCCCACAATGAGCAGTTCTTC

d_call: -
clone_size: few
j_call: TRBJ1-2
v_call: TRBV5-4
cdr3_aa: CASSRGGVDGYTF
cdr3_nt: TGTGCCAGCAGTCGAGGGGGTGTCGATGGCTACACCTTC

d_call: -
clone_size: -
j_call: TRBJ2-5
v_call: TRBV7-6
cdr3_aa: CASSLEGHAGETQYF
cdr3_nt: TGTGCCAGCAGCTTAGAGGGGCACGCTGGGGAGACCCAGTACTTC

d_call: -
clone_size: -
j_call: TRBJ2-5
v_call: TRBV10-3
cdr3_aa: CAMSGNREETQYF
cdr3_nt: TGTGCCATGTCAGGTAACAGGGAAGAGACCCAGTACTTC

d_call: -
clone_size: -
j_call: TRBJ1-4
v_call: TRBV15
cdr3_aa: CATSRDPSTQEKLFF
cdr3_nt: TGTGCCACCAGCAGAGATCCCTCCACGCAGGAAAAACTGTTTTTT

d_call: -
clone_size: few
j_call: TRBJ1-2
v_call: TRBV7-2
cdr3_aa: CASSATGTPGYYGYTF
cdr3_nt: TGTGCCAGCAGCGCGACGGGGACACCGGGCTACTATGGCTACACCTTC

d_call: -
clone_size: few
j_call: TRBJ2-5
v_call: TRBV28
cdr3_aa: CASTNTGWETQYF
cdr3_nt: TGTGCCAGCACTAACACAGGGTGGGAGACCCAGTACTTC

d_call: -
clone_size: -
j_call: TRBJ2-3
v_call: TRBV7-9
cdr3_aa: CASSPQELAWADTQYF
cdr3_nt: TGTGCCAGCAGCCCCCAAGAATTAGCTTGGGCAGATACGCAGTATTTT

d_call: TRBD1
clone_size: -
j_call: TRBJ2-7
v_call: TRBV7-2
cdr3_aa: CASSLGGQGALEQYF
cdr3_nt: TGTGCCAGCAGCTTAGGAGGGCAGGGGGCCCTCGAGCAGTACTTC

d_call: -
clone_size: -
j_call: TRBJ1-1
v_call: TRBV11-2
cdr3_aa: CASVMNTEAFF
cdr3_nt: TGTGCCAGCGTTATGAACACTGAAGCTTTCTTT

d_call: TRBD2
clone_size: -
j_call: TRBJ2-5
v_call: TRBV4-3
cdr3_aa: CASSQDLAGGLGETQYF
cdr3_nt: TGCGCCAGCAGCCAAGATCTAGCGGGAGGGTTAGGCGAGACCCAGTACTTC

d_call: -
clone_size: -
j_call: TRBJ2-5
v_call: TRBV5-4
cdr3_aa: CASRLRVQETQYF
cdr3_nt: TGTGCCAGCCGCCTCAGGGTCCAAGAGACCCAGTACTTC

d_call: -
clone_size: -
j_call: TRBJ1-2
v_call: TRBV2
cdr3_aa: CASSAVRTNYGYTF
cdr3_nt: TGTGCCAGCAGTGCTGTCAGAACTAACTATGGCTACACCTTC